A single sample is the source of the 27 T cell receptor beta chains below, sequenced in a study of graft-versus-host responses after intestinal transplantation. No cognate antigen is known for these TCRs. The method was immunoSEQ multiplex PCR; TCRdb's version includes in-frame clones alone and lacks a portion of them. The repertoire holds 95,000 to 110,000 clones, about nine tenths seen once, with over 0.6% in the top ten. Sequenced here: unstimulated CD4+ T cells sorted from spleen or lymph node cells, sampled before transplant. These receptors were obtained from a human donor who was the organ donor for an intestinal transplant.

This sequence joins TRBV30 and TRBJ1-6; 7 nucleotides align to TRBD1. This CDR3 has 14 residues. Looked up from germline, CDR1 is GTSNPN and CDR2 is SVGIG (reference sequence). Trimming at V came to 4 bases and at J to 3 bases, leaving 3 bases not matched to a gene. The CDR3 nucleotides read TGTGCCTGGATCCCAGGGGGCTATAATTCACCCCTCCACTTT. This gives the protein CAWIPGGYNSPLHF. Full variable domain (missing parts from reference TRBV30 and TRBJ1-6): SQTIHQWPATLVQPVGSPLSLECTVEGTSNPNLYWYRQAAGRGLQLLFYSVGIGQISSEVPQNLSASRPQDRQFILSSKKLLLSDSGFYLCAWIPGGYNSPLHFGNGTRLTVT.

The chain employs TRBV7-6 and TRBJ1-5; the D gene is possibly TRBD1 (5 bases). From germline, CDR1 is SGHVS and CDR2 FNYEAQ. The CDR3 length is 16 residues. With 5 bases removed from V and 5 bases from J, the gap between germline ends came to 19 bases. In DNA form, the CDR3 reads TGTGCCAGCAGCCCGAGCGGGGCTGATTCGGATCAGCCCCAGCATTTT. Its translation: CASSPSGADSDQPQHF.

The V gene is TRBV6-1, the J gene TRBJ1-2; D may be TRBD1 (6 bases). Per the germline V gene, CDR1 is MNHNS and CDR2 is SASEGT. The length of the CDR3 is 14 residues. Trimming left V 5 bases short and J 2 bases short, with 12 bases between. This chain's CDR3 is CASSSSGANYGYTF. The CDR3, as DNA: TGTGCCAGCAGTTCCTCGGGGGCAAACTATGGCTACACCTTC.

The J gene is TRBJ2-7, the V gene TRBV9, with D possibly being TRBD2 (5 bases). The CDR3 contains 15 residues. Germline lookup yields CDR1 SGDLS and CDR2 YYNGEE. Trimming shortened V by 0 bases and J by 5 bases, and 15 bases separated the two germline ends. As DNA, the CDR3 is TGTGCCAGCAGCGTAGGAAGAGGGTCTTACAACGAGCAGTACTTC. It yields the protein CASSVGRGSYNEQYF.

The V gene is TRBV19, the J gene TRBJ2-1; D is perhaps TRBD1 (5 bases). V dropped 3 bases and J dropped 2 bases, with 11 bases sitting between them. The CDR3 covers 15 residues. Germline V gene data show CDR1 as LNHDA and CDR2 as SQIVND (reference sequence). The CDR3 here is CASSIGALPYNEQFF. In nucleotides, the CDR3 is TGTGCCAGTAGTATTGGGGCTTTACCCTACAATGAGCAGTTCTTC.

This clone is a singleton in its sample. The CDR3 reads CASSLEARGIGYTF. The CDR3 DNA reads TGTGCCAGCAGCTTGGAGGCCAGGGGGATTGGCTACACCTTC. The chain joins TRBV5-4 to TRBJ1-2; TRBD1 aligns across 7 bases. Per the germline V gene, CDR1 is SGHNT and CDR2 is YYREEE (reference sequence). The CDR3 sequence is 14 residues long. V lost 0 bases, J lost 7 bases, and 6 bases stayed unmatched.

This chain links TRBV7-2 with TRBJ2-7, with TRBD2 matching over 10 bases. The CDR3 covers 15 residues. Germline V gene data show CDR1 as SGHTA and CDR2 as FQGNSA. V lost 5 bases, J lost 3 bases, and 7 bases stayed unmatched. The CDR3 bases are TGTGCCAGCAGCCTCCTAGCGGGAGCTAACTACGAGCAGTACTTC. Translated, it gives CASSLLAGANYEQYF.

The chain combines TRBV21-1 with TRBJ2-5. TRBV21-1 is labeled a pseudogene. This CDR3 is 14 amino acids long. The CDR3 DNA reads as TGTGCCAGCAGCAAAGAAAACACTCAAGAGACCCAGTACTTC. It is translated as CASSKENTQETQYF.

CDR3: CASSQDPTSGMAGANVLTF. The CDR3 DNA reads as TGCGCCAGCAGCCAAGATCCGACTAGCGGGATGGCTGGGGCCAACGTCCTGACTTTC. The chain is built from TRBV4-1 and TRBJ2-6; TRBD2 matches 11 bases. The CDR3 is 19 residues long. Trimming cost V 0 bases and J 2 bases; bases outside gene matches: 6. Germline V gene sequence: CDR1 MGHRA, CDR2 YSYEKL.

This chain links TRBV9 with TRBJ2-7; TRBD1 matches at 7 bases. V gave up 3 bases and J gave up 1 base; unmatched junction bases: 4. This CDR3 has 14 amino acids. Looked up from germline, CDR1 is SGDLS and CDR2 is YYNGEE. CDR3 nucleotide sequence: TGTGCCAGCAGCGCCACAGGGGTTTCCTACGAGCAGTACTTC. This translates into CASSATGVSYEQYF.

This clone came up a few times. A junction end diverges from the germline sequence, so it may reflect a read error. The same CDR3 also results from other DNA sequences found in this sample. This sequence joins TRBV6-5 and TRBJ1-5, with 8 positions matching TRBD1. Germline CDR1 is MNHEY and CDR2 is SVGAGI. This CDR3 is 15 amino acids long. The CDR3, as DNA: TGCGCCAGCAGTCCGACAGGGGTTAGCAATCAGCCCCAGCATTTT. Protein sequence: CASSPTGVSNQPQHF.

The V call is TRBV5-4, the J call TRBJ2-5; 9 bases are a match to TRBD2. There are 15 residues in the CDR3. Germline CDR1 is SGHNT and CDR2 is YYREEE (reference sequence). V was clipped by 2 bases and J by 4 bases; unmatched bases: 6. The CDR3 here is CASSFSGRGVETQYF. The CDR3 region has the DNA TGTGCCAGCAGCTTTAGCGGGAGAGGGGTAGAGACCCAGTACTTC.

The chain links TRBV2 to TRBJ1-1; D remains ambiguous. The CDR3 runs 14 residues. Germline CDR1 reads SNHLY; CDR2 reads FYNNEI. The germline V and J ends were trimmed by 1 base and 8 bases, with 14 bases remaining between them. The CDR3 DNA reads as TGTGCCAGCAGTGAAGATGGGTTTTTGGGGGAAGCTTTCTTT. The encoded protein is CASSEDGFLGEAFF.

This rearrangement joins TRBV6-6 to TRBJ2-7, with a possible D match to TRBD1 (6 bases). CDR1 and CDR2 from the germline V gene are MNHNY and SVGAGI (reference sequence). The CDR3 runs to 15 residues. V was cut by 5 bases and J by 2 bases, with 16 bases left in between. The CDR3 spells CASSSPDRSTYEQYF. Written as DNA, the CDR3 is TGTGCCAGCAGTAGCCCCGACAGGTCCACCTACGAGCAGTACTTC.

This chain joins TRBV5-5 and TRBJ2-5; D is undetermined. The end of the DNA aligns better with TRBJ2-7, so the J call may be wrong. Germline CDR1 SGHKS, CDR2 YYEKEE (reference sequence). The length of the CDR3 is 15 residues. In DNA, the CDR3 is TGTGCCAGCAGCTTGGGGGTAGGCGGTTACTACGAGCAGTACTTC. Amino acids: CASSLGVGGYYEQYF.

The V call is TRBV9, the J call TRBJ1-6; D unclear. The CDR3 length is 14 residues. Germline CDR1 is SGDLS and CDR2 is YYNGEE. V was cut by 4 bases and J by 5 bases, with 10 bases left in between. CDR3 protein: CASSREADNSPLHF. As DNA, the CDR3 is TGTGCCAGCAGCCGGGAGGCCGATAATTCACCCCTCCACTTT. The whole variable domain, filled in from reference TRBV9 and TRBJ1-6, reads DSGVTQTPKHLITATGQRVTLRCSPRSGDLSVYWYQQSLDQGLQFLIQYYNGEERAKGNILERFSAQQFPDLHSELNLSSLELGDSALYFCASSREADNSPLHFGNGTRLTVT.

The CDR3 reads CASSTDNRSGANVLTF. The CDR3 coding sequence is TGTGCCAGTAGTACGGACAACCGCTCTGGGGCCAACGTCCTGACTTTC. The V and J genes are TRBV19 and TRBJ2-6, with D possibly being TRBD1 (5 bases). This CDR3 comprises 16 residues. Germline loops: CDR1 LNHDA, CDR2 SQIVND (reference sequence). V lost 4 bases and J 0 bases, leaving 10 bases between the germline ends.

The chain carries TRBV19 and TRBJ2-7, with D possibly being TRBD2 (6 bases). The CDR3 is 14 residues long. Deletions cut 5 bases from V and 4 bases from J, with 15 bases between. Germline-derived CDR1 and CDR2 are LNHDA and SQIVND (reference sequence). The CDR3 DNA sequence: TGTGCCAGTAGTCCCCCTAGGGACTGGTACGAGCAGTACTTC. This codes for CASSPPRDWYEQYF.

V and J are TRBV5-4 and TRBJ2-1; 8 bases map to TRBD1. The CDR3 loop spans 18 amino acids. Germline V gene sequence: CDR1 SGHNT, CDR2 YYREEE (reference sequence). Trimming cost V 4 bases and J 3 bases; bases outside gene matches: 15. The CDR3 DNA sequence: TGTGCCAGCAGCCGCGGGACCAACAGGGGGACCTACTACAATGAGCAGTTCTTC. Its protein is CASSRGTNRGTYYNEQFF.

This chain connects TRBV6-5 to TRBJ2-5, with D perhaps TRBD2 (6 bases). V was pared by 6 bases and J by 5 bases, with 10 bases between. CDR1 and CDR2 from the germline V gene are MNHEY and SVGAGI. This CDR3 region has 12 residues. CDR3 bases: TGTGCCAGCAGCCGGGAGTCGGAGACCCAGTACTTC. Its protein is CASSRESETQYF.

The chain recombines TRBV6-1 with TRBJ2-3; the match to TRBD2 covers 9 bases. The CDR3 has 13 amino acids. The germline V gene has CDR1 MNHNS and CDR2 SASEGT. The CDR3 DNA reads as TGTGCAGCTAAGCGGGGGGCACCAGATACGCAGTATTTT. Translating it yields CAAKRGAPDTQYF.

This chain joins TRBV9 and TRBJ2-7, with 9 nucleotides matching TRBD1. This CDR3 is built from 15 residues. Looked up from germline, CDR1 is SGDLS and CDR2 is YYNGEE. V shed 1 base and J 3 bases; nucleotides not matched to a gene: 5. The CDR3 reads CASSVNGQGHYEQYF. In DNA form, the CDR3 reads TGTGCCAGCAGCGTAAACGGACAGGGGCACTACGAGCAGTACTTC. The complete variable domain, with remaining parts taken from reference TRBV9 and TRBJ2-7, reads DSGVTQTPKHLITATGQRVTLRCSPRSGDLSVYWYQQSLDQGLQFLIQYYNGEERAKGNILERFSAQQFPDLHSELNLSSLELGDSALYFCASSVNGQGHYEQYFGPGTRLTVT.

The V call is TRBV10-2, the J call TRBJ2-3; D is ambiguous. V was trimmed by 6 bases and J by 5 bases, leaving 15 bases between them. The CDR3 loop spans 14 amino acids. CDR1 WSHSY and CDR2 SAAADI come from the germline V gene. The CDR3 nucleotides are TGCGCCAGCAGGGATCTTAGGTCCAGAGATACGCAGTATTTT. Amino acids: CASRDLRSRDTQYF.

The chain carries TRBV6-6 and TRBJ2-2; D not resolved. The CDR3 is 14 amino acids. The V end was cut by 5 bases, the J end by 8 bases, with 15 bases between. Looked up from germline, CDR1 is MNHNY and CDR2 is SVGAGI (reference sequence). CDR3 amino acids: CASSATNSAGELFF. The CDR3, as DNA: TGTGCCAGCAGTGCGACAAACTCGGCTGGGGAGCTGTTTTTT.

This chain connects TRBV2 to TRBJ1-3, with no clear D. Germline-derived CDR1 and CDR2 are SNHLY and FYNNEI. This CDR3 is built from 16 residues. V was clipped by 5 bases and J by 0 bases, with 14 bases between them. CDR3 in amino acids: CASSLGFDHSGNTIYF. CDR3 coding DNA: TGTGCCAGCAGTCTGGGTTTTGACCACTCTGGAAACACCATATATTTT. The full variable domain, rest sourced from reference TRBV2 and TRBJ1-3, is EPEVTQTPSHQVTQMGQEVILRCVPISNHLYFYWYRQILGQKVEFLVSFYNNEISEKSEIFDDQFSVERPDGSNFTLKIRSTKLEDSAMYFCASSLGFDHSGNTIYFGEGSWLTVV.

The CDR3, as DNA: TGTGCCAGCAGCACTTCTCCCAGGGAGGGCACTGAAGCTTTCTTT. Translated: CASSTSPREGTEAFF. V and J are TRBV5-4 and TRBJ1-1, with D perhaps TRBD1 (5 bases). Germline values: CDR1 SGHNT, CDR2 YYREEE (reference sequence). The CDR3 consists of 15 residues. The germline V and J ends were trimmed by 4 bases and 4 bases, with 17 bases remaining between them.

The chain uses TRBV6-6 and TRBJ2-2; no clear D gene. The CDR3 totals 13 residues. Germline lookup yields CDR1 MNHNY and CDR2 SVGAGI (reference sequence). Trimming took off 6 bases at V and 4 bases at J, with 9 bases between the two ends. CDR3 loop: CASSPPGTGELFF. CDR3 in DNA: TGTGCCAGCAGCCCACCGGGCACCGGGGAGCTGTTTTTT.